These T cell receptor beta chains were read from a single sample in a study of T cell clonotyping in hematopoietic cell transplantation. Sequencing was performed with immunoSEQ multiplex PCR; in TCRdb, only in-frame clones are kept and a portion is missing. The data show around 17,000 clones, roughly 91% seen once. Sequenced material: peripheral blood mononuclear cells. These receptors all come from a man aged 40-49 years in good health. Some clones in this sample may be carry-over from other donors' samples. CDR3s include the opening cysteine and the closing phenylalanine or tryptophan.

cdr3_aa j_call v_call cdr3_length
CASSFRGSSSYNEQFF TRBJ2-1 TRBV7-2 16
CASSRGQGAIAEAFF TRBJ1-1 TRBV5-1 15
CASSSGTGGYEQYF TRBJ2-7 TRBV14 14
CASSLEGAGELFF TRBJ2-2 TRBV5-1 13
CASSFSGGIGTEAFF TRBJ1-1 TRBV27 15
CASSLSRDREVTIYF TRBJ1-3 TRBV28 15
CASSLDTGQGLSEQYF TRBJ2-7 TRBV4-1 16
CASSLQTGDLTYEQYF TRBJ2-7 TRBV7-8 16
CSVAVGQGLAEAFF TRBJ1-1 TRBV29-1 14
CASSSAGYEQYF TRBJ2-7 TRBV5-1 12
CASQGGHSNQPQHF TRBJ1-5 TRBV6-6 14
CASSSSVTGAPSYEQYF TRBJ2-7 TRBV7-9 17
CSVEGYGYTF TRBJ1-2 TRBV29-1 10
CASATALGYGYTF TRBJ1-2 TRBV7-9 13
CASSSRPSYEQYF TRBJ2-7 TRBV19 13
CASSGEGTDTQYF TRBJ2-3 TRBV11-2 13
CASSGTATNEKLFF TRBJ1-4 TRBV18 14
CASSLTAGQLQETQYF TRBJ2-5 TRBV5-6 16
CASSAGAGYEQYF TRBJ2-7 TRBV25-1 13
CAISDGQGTTDTQYF TRBJ2-3 TRBV10-3 15
CASSLLGGEKLFF TRBJ1-4 TRBV28 13
CASSYGQGGGYTF TRBJ1-2 TRBV6-5 13
CASSHGTAGYEQYF TRBJ2-7 TRBV5-1 14
CASSQGVSSGRPYF TRBJ2-7 TRBV4-3 14
CAISETGGGEQYF TRBJ2-7 TRBV10-3 13
CASSFPSGAEQFF TRBJ2-1 TRBV7-2 13